Listed below are T cell receptor beta chains from one sample, sequenced in a study of cytotoxic CD8 clonotypes in ibrutinib-treated CLL. Sequencing used immunoSEQ multiplex PCR; TCRdb keeps in-frame clones, though not all of them. This table has hundreds of thousands of clones, under 75% appearing once. The sample in question was PBMCs, obtained after 24 months of ibrutinib treatment. The receptor source for this set is a human donor with chronic lymphocytic leukemia. Each CDR3 is given with its conserved first and last residue. Fields, in order: J gene, clone size, V gene, D gene, CDR3 protein, CDR3 DNA. A D gene is named only where the DNA matches it firmly. Size is omitted from some rows. Given values are once, few, many or a class for expanded clones.

j_call: TRBJ1-2; clone_size: NA; v_call: TRBV6-5; d_call: NA; cdr3_aa: CASSYSMNYGYTF; cdr3_nt: TGTGCCAGCAGTTACTCGATGAACTATGGCTACACCTTC
j_call: TRBJ1-5; clone_size: NA; v_call: TRBV2; d_call: NA; cdr3_aa: CASSDSRVREPQHF; cdr3_nt: TGTGCCAGCAGTGACTCACGGGTTCGGGAGCCCCAGCATTTT
j_call: TRBJ2-7; clone_size: few; v_call: TRBV25-1; d_call: NA; cdr3_aa: CASSEKPTGTVSYEQYF; cdr3_nt: TGTGCCAGCAGTGAGAAACCAACCGGGACGGTCTCCTACGAGCAGTACTTC
j_call: TRBJ2-3; clone_size: NA; v_call: TRBV4-1; d_call: NA; cdr3_aa: CASSQKDRTTDTQYF; cdr3_nt: TGCGCCAGCAGCCAAAAGGATCGGACCACAGATACGCAGTATTTT
j_call: TRBJ2-7; clone_size: few; v_call: TRBV6-5; d_call: NA; cdr3_aa: CASSAGLIYEQYF; cdr3_nt: TGTGCCAGCAGTGCGGGGCTAATCTACGAGCAGTACTTC
j_call: TRBJ2-7; clone_size: NA; v_call: TRBV27; d_call: NA; cdr3_aa: CASRGLSGPRIYEQYF; cdr3_nt: TGTGCCAGCAGAGGGTTATCGGGACCGCGGATCTACGAGCAGTACTTC
j_call: TRBJ1-3; clone_size: few; v_call: TRBV11-2; d_call: TRBD1; cdr3_aa: CASRQGAGNTIYF; cdr3_nt: TGTGCCAGTCGACAGGGTGCTGGAAACACCATATATTTT
j_call: TRBJ1-1; clone_size: NA; v_call: TRBV2; d_call: NA; cdr3_aa: CAGYQDLNTEAFF; cdr3_nt: TGTGCCGGTTATCAGGACCTGAACACTGAAGCTTTCTTT
j_call: TRBJ2-2; clone_size: once; v_call: TRBV7-8; d_call: NA; cdr3_aa: CASSLRVSANTGELFF; cdr3_nt: TGTGCCAGCAGCCTCAGGGTTTCCGCGAACACCGGGGAGCTGTTTTTT
j_call: TRBJ2-3; clone_size: NA; v_call: TRBV25-1; d_call: NA; cdr3_aa: CASRSGGRGDTQYF; cdr3_nt: TGTGCCAGCAGGTCCGGAGGCAGGGGAGATACGCAGTATTTT
j_call: TRBJ2-5; clone_size: NA; v_call: TRBV27; d_call: NA; cdr3_aa: CASIPGGATAETQYF; cdr3_nt: TGTGCCAGCATACCCGGTGGCGCCACCGCAGAGACCCAGTACTTC
j_call: TRBJ2-5; clone_size: NA; v_call: TRBV4-1; d_call: NA; cdr3_aa: CASSAVVGPDQETQYF; cdr3_nt: TGCGCCAGCAGCGCTGTAGTGGGACCGGACCAAGAGACCCAGTACTTC
j_call: TRBJ2-7; clone_size: NA; v_call: TRBV6-6; d_call: TRBD1; cdr3_aa: CASRPPGQGSYEQYF; cdr3_nt: TGTGCCAGCAGACCTCCGGGACAGGGCTCCTACGAGCAGTACTTC
j_call: TRBJ2-6; clone_size: NA; v_call: TRBV4-3; d_call: TRBD1; cdr3_aa: CASSITGGRSGANVLTF; cdr3_nt: TGCGCCAGCAGCATCACAGGGGGCAGATCTGGGGCCAACGTCCTGACTTTC
j_call: TRBJ1-1; clone_size: NA; v_call: TRBV4-3; d_call: NA; cdr3_aa: CASSQERGRGAEAFF; cdr3_nt: TGCGCCAGCAGCCAAGAGCGGGGCCGGGGGGCTGAAGCTTTCTTT
j_call: TRBJ2-7; clone_size: NA; v_call: TRBV7-3; d_call: TRBD2; cdr3_aa: CATLSGRALSYEQYF; cdr3_nt: TGTGCCACCTTAAGCGGGAGGGCCCTCTCCTACGAGCAGTACTTC
j_call: TRBJ2-2; clone_size: few; v_call: TRBV27; d_call: NA; cdr3_aa: CASSPLSGELFF; cdr3_nt: TGTGCCAGCAGCCCACTATCCGGGGAGCTGTTTTTT
j_call: TRBJ1-3; clone_size: NA; v_call: TRBV7-2; d_call: NA; cdr3_aa: CASSLRGRASGNTIYF; cdr3_nt: TGTGCCAGCAGCTTAAGAGGCAGGGCCTCTGGAAACACCATATATTTT
j_call: TRBJ1-5; clone_size: NA; v_call: TRBV7-9; d_call: NA; cdr3_aa: CASSLAPGNNQPQHF; cdr3_nt: TGTGCCAGCAGCTTAGCGCCGGGAAACAATCAGCCCCAGCATTTT
j_call: TRBJ1-2; clone_size: NA; v_call: TRBV29-1; d_call: TRBD1; cdr3_aa: CSVEFWDRSGYTF; cdr3_nt: TGCAGCGTTGAATTTTGGGACAGGAGTGGCTACACCTTC
j_call: TRBJ2-7; clone_size: NA; v_call: TRBV7-9; d_call: NA; cdr3_aa: CASSFGHSYEQYF; cdr3_nt: TGTGCCAGCAGCTTCGGCCACTCCTACGAGCAGTACTTC
j_call: TRBJ2-7; clone_size: once; v_call: TRBV10-1; d_call: NA; cdr3_aa: CASSPGELPYEQYF; cdr3_nt: TGCGCCAGCAGTCCAGGGGAACTCCCCTACGAGCAGTACTTC
j_call: TRBJ2-5; clone_size: NA; v_call: TRBV7-2; d_call: NA; cdr3_aa: CASSGRDTQETQYF; cdr3_nt: TGTGCCAGCAGCGGCCGGGACACTCAAGAGACCCAGTACTTC
j_call: TRBJ2-1; clone_size: NA; v_call: TRBV9; d_call: NA; cdr3_aa: CASSVSSRGAWDEQFF; cdr3_nt: TGTGCCAGCAGCGTCTCAAGCAGGGGGGCATGGGATGAGCAGTTCTTC
j_call: TRBJ1-1; clone_size: NA; v_call: TRBV19; d_call: NA; cdr3_aa: CASRDVNTEAFF; cdr3_nt: TGTGCCAGTCGTGATGTGAACACTGAAGCTTTCTTT
j_call: TRBJ2-5; clone_size: NA; v_call: TRBV28; d_call: NA; cdr3_aa: CASSLSPSQETQYF; cdr3_nt: TGTGCCAGCAGTTTATCGCCTAGCCAGGAGACCCAGTACTTC
j_call: TRBJ2-1; clone_size: NA; v_call: TRBV7-2; d_call: TRBD2; cdr3_aa: CASSLAGGPNEQFF; cdr3_nt: TGTGCCAGCAGCTTAGCGGGAGGGCCCAATGAGCAGTTCTTC
j_call: TRBJ1-1; clone_size: NA; v_call: TRBV7-8; d_call: NA; cdr3_aa: CASSSGTGNTEAFF; cdr3_nt: TGTGCCAGCAGCTCAGGGACTGGGAACACTGAAGCTTTCTTT
j_call: TRBJ2-7; clone_size: NA; v_call: TRBV11-3; d_call: TRBD1; cdr3_aa: CASSLGSGTGDYEQYF; cdr3_nt: TGTGCCAGCAGCTTGGGCTCCGGGACAGGGGACTACGAGCAGTACTTC
j_call: TRBJ2-7; clone_size: NA; v_call: TRBV27; d_call: TRBD2; cdr3_aa: CASSRLAPSYEQYF; cdr3_nt: TGTGCCAGCAGCAGACTAGCTCCTTCCTACGAGCAGTACTTC
j_call: TRBJ2-1; clone_size: few; v_call: TRBV30; d_call: NA; cdr3_aa: CAWSVRGLYNEQFF; cdr3_nt: TGTGCCTGGAGTGTACGCGGTTTGTACAATGAGCAGTTCTTC
j_call: TRBJ2-2; clone_size: NA; v_call: TRBV19; d_call: NA; cdr3_aa: CASSSSGELFF; cdr3_nt: TGTGCCAGTAGTTCTTCCGGGGAGCTGTTTTTT
j_call: TRBJ1-5; clone_size: few; v_call: TRBV18; d_call: NA; cdr3_aa: CASSKGTGQPQHF; cdr3_nt: TGTGCCAGCTCAAAGGGTACGGGTCAGCCCCAGCATTTT
j_call: TRBJ1-1; clone_size: few; v_call: TRBV19; d_call: NA; cdr3_aa: CASSIFRGQGEAFF; cdr3_nt: TGTGCCAGTAGTATATTTCGGGGGCAGGGTGAAGCTTTCTTT
j_call: TRBJ2-3; clone_size: NA; v_call: TRBV30; d_call: TRBD1; cdr3_aa: CACSRDRGRLAGEVHTDTQYF; cdr3_nt: TGTGCCTGCAGCCGGGACAGGGGGCGGCTAGCGGGAGAAGTCCACACAGATACGCAGTATTTT
j_call: TRBJ1-5; clone_size: NA; v_call: TRBV27; d_call: NA; cdr3_aa: CASSPRTGVYSNQPRHF; cdr3_nt: TGTGCCAGCAGTCCACGGACGGGGGTTTATAGCAATCAGCCCCGGCATTTT
j_call: TRBJ2-1; clone_size: NA; v_call: TRBV5-1; d_call: TRBD2; cdr3_aa: CASSLPGATGLAGYYNEQFF; cdr3_nt: TGCGCCAGCAGCTTACCAGGAGCTACGGGACTAGCGGGATACTACAATGAGCAGTTCTTC